This is a list of T cell receptor beta chains from one sample in a study of PD-1 blockade in mismatch repair-deficient tumors. Libraries were prepared by immunoSEQ multiplex PCR; TCRdb keeps only in-frame clonotypes and omits some of them. The sample has fewer than 100,000 clones; roughly 80% are singletons. The sample in question was peripheral blood, obtained 12 weeks after starting pembrolizumab. The receptors derive from an adult with mismatch repair-deficient cancer. Both conserved end residues are part of each CDR3.

CASSQDWRVYGYTF	TRBV4-3	TRBJ1-2
CASSMTGNGGYTF	TRBV5-4	TRBJ1-2
CASSVRGGQETQYF	TRBV6-5	TRBJ2-5
CASSLAHGGGYTF	TRBV6-5	TRBJ1-2
CASTRGLAGIYEQYF	TRBV2	TRBJ2-7
CASSMSPPGNTEAFF	TRBV19	TRBJ1-1
CASSPQASYEQYF	TRBV7-3	TRBJ2-7
CASSLLKGNQPQHF	TRBV4-1	TRBJ1-5
CAIRAGVNTGELFF	TRBV6-5	TRBJ2-2
CAISESLAGGPYEQYF	TRBV10-3	TRBJ2-7
CASTLETGPYNEQFF	TRBV9	TRBJ2-1
CASRRDRTPDEKLFF	TRBV2	TRBJ1-4
CASGEGAVSQAFF	TRBV2	TRBJ1-1
CASSPSGSGNNEQFF	TRBV18	TRBJ2-1
CASSMGQGNEKLFF	TRBV5-4	TRBJ1-4
CASRVAGEAYNEQFF	TRBV25-1	TRBJ2-1
CASSSRDDYGYTF	TRBV5-4	TRBJ1-2
CASSLVNEKLFF	TRBV7-2	TRBJ1-4
CASSLAPAKETQYF	TRBV7-6	TRBJ2-5
CASSPLGLYTDTQYF	TRBV18	TRBJ2-3
CSVTDYNEQFF	TRBV29-1	TRBJ2-1
CASSGAGRANNEQFF	TRBV28	TRBJ2-1
CASSNLQETQYF	TRBV2	TRBJ2-5
CASSVSRDLQPQHF	TRBV9	TRBJ1-5
CASSLGPRAWQPQHF	TRBV7-2	TRBJ1-5
CASTDWYGYTF	TRBV19	TRBJ1-2
CASSLGDSLAEAFF	TRBV7-9	TRBJ1-1
CASSLAAGREAFF	TRBV7-9	TRBJ1-1
CSAAGYGAFF	TRBV20-1	TRBJ1-1
CAATALGTDTQYF	TRBV7-8	TRBJ2-3
CASSLFMGSNQPQHF	TRBV27	TRBJ1-5
CASRMGQSETQYF	TRBV6-6	TRBJ2-5
CASTSRAGQDYEQYF	TRBV11-3	TRBJ2-7
CASSLRQTVNTEAFF	TRBV7-2	TRBJ1-1
CASLKGDPGELFF	TRBV27	TRBJ2-2
CASSENPAASNYGYTF	TRBV6-1	TRBJ1-2
CASGVTLSTDTQYF	TRBV12-5	TRBJ2-3
CASSEVQDQPQHF	TRBV6-1	TRBJ1-5
CASSSGGNQPQHF	TRBV2	TRBJ1-5
CASSLRKSTDTQYF	TRBV14	TRBJ2-3
CAISDPRTSYEQYF	TRBV10-3	TRBJ2-7
CASSLGVSGSSYEQYF	TRBV27	TRBJ2-7
CASRGHRETGELFF	TRBV2	TRBJ2-2
CASSVALDRPSSYNEQFF	TRBV9	TRBJ2-1
CASSLSDSGNTIYF	TRBV4-2	TRBJ1-3